The next 17 T cell receptor beta chains were all read from a single sample in a study of T cells after yellow fever vaccination. TCRdb recomputed calls from the 5' RACE reads with MiXCR, one row per CDR3 protein. The data show over 250,000 distinct CDR3 sequences, 4.1% seen once. The input for sequencing was PBMCs, taken 5 days after the yellow fever booster vaccination. The receptors were gathered from a man aged 18 to 29 who received the YFV17D yellow fever vaccine.

This clonotype was found many times. V and J are TRBV7-2 and TRBJ1-1, with D possibly TRBD1 on 5 matching bases. V lost 5 bases, J lost 7 bases, and 14 bases lay in between. The germline V gene has CDR1 SGHTA and CDR2 FQGNSA. CDR3 length equals 13 residues. CDR3 residues: CASSGRQTYEAFF. CDR3 DNA: TGTGCCAGCAGCGGACGACAGACATATGAAGCTTTCTTT.

This clonotype was observed many times. The J gene is TRBJ2-7, the V gene TRBV5-1, with 9 nucleotides matching TRBD2. Germline CDR1 reads SGHRS; CDR2 reads YFSETQ. This CDR3 has 16 amino acids. J gave up 3 bases and V 0 bases, and 7 bases lay outside the gene matches. CDR3 region: CASSLVMPSGVYEQYF. In DNA, the CDR3 is TGCGCCAGCAGCTTGGTCATGCCTAGCGGGGTCTACGAGCAGTACTTC.

The sample holds many counts of this clonotype. For the CDR3, the DNA is TGCGCCAGCAGCGTGACAGGTCCCTACGAGCAGTACTTC. Protein sequence: CASSVTGPYEQYF. V usage is TRBV5-1 and J usage is TRBJ2-7, with D possibly matching TRBD1 (6 bases). CDR1 and CDR2 (germline): SGHRS, YFSETQ. The CDR3 is 13 residues long. V was clipped by 4 bases and J by 2 bases, with 10 bases between them.

This clonotype occurred a few times. The chain joins TRBV5-1 to TRBJ2-5, with TRBD1 identical over 10 bases. V was clipped by 0 bases and J by 3 bases; unmatched bases: 5. The CDR3 is 16 residues long. CDR1 is SGHRS, CDR2 YFSETQ, per germline. The CDR3: CASSLGFGQGEETQYF. CDR3 in DNA: TGCGCCAGCAGCTTGGGGTTTGGACAGGGGGAAGAGACCCAGTACTTC.

This clonotype has a handful of counts. The V call is TRBV5-1, the J call TRBJ1-5; maybe TRBD1 (6 bases). Germline CDR1 is SGHRS and CDR2 is YFSETQ. The CDR3 spans 15 residues. Trimming took off 0 bases at V and 3 bases at J, with 10 bases between the two ends. The CDR3 is CASSLEGDPNQPQHF. CDR3 DNA sequence: TGCGCCAGCAGCTTGGAGGGGGACCCCAATCAGCCCCAGCATTTT. Supplemented by reference TRBV5-1 and TRBJ1-5, the full variable domain reads KAGVTQTPRYLIKTRGQQVTLSCSPISGHRSVSWYQQTPGQGLQFLFEYFSETQRNKGNFPGRFSGRQFSNSRSEMNVSTLELGDSALYLCASSLEGDPNQPQHFGDGTRLSIL.

This clonotype was counted ten times or more. The gene calls are TRBV12-3 or TRBV12-4 and TRBJ2-6; D is uncertain. V was clipped by 3 bases and J by 0 bases, with 21 bases between them. This CDR3 spans 20 amino acids. This CDR3 reads CASSFRRRLNLNSGANVLTF. The DNA of the CDR3 is TGTGCCAGCAGTTTTCGGCGTCGGTTGAATTTAAACTCTGGGGCCAACGTCCTGACTTTC.

The CDR3: CASSERDRVAQYF. CDR3 coding DNA: TGTGCCAGCAGCGAACGGGACAGGGTCGCGCAGTATTTT. The chain combines TRBV5-4 with TRBJ2-3, with 9 nucleotides matching TRBD1. With V trimmed by 4 bases and J by 10 bases, 7 bases remained unmatched. The CDR3 runs to 13 residues. Germline V gene data show CDR1 as SGHNT and CDR2 as YYREEE (reference sequence).

This clonotype was observed at least ten times. The chain employs TRBV20-1 and TRBJ2-1, with D unclear. The ends were cut back, 1 base at V and 8 bases at J, with 15 bases in the middle. This CDR3 comprises 14 residues. CDR1 and CDR2 from the germline V gene are DFQATT and SNEGSKA (reference sequence). This CDR3 is CSARGLVGSYEQFF. CDR3 bases: TGCAGTGCTAGAGGGCTAGTAGGTTCCTATGAGCAGTTCTTC.

Remarks on this clonotype: The conserved phenylalanine or tryptophan normally closing the CDR3 is absent here, so this likely arose from a read error. The limits of the CDR3 on the DNA are not certain, so only TCRdb's listed CDR3 is given. This sequence joins TRBV7-3 and TRBJ2-5; the table's TRBD1 call for D was not verified on the DNA. In germline, CDR1 is SGHTA, CDR2 FQGTGA. The CDR3 is 13 amino acids in total, end residues counted. The CDR3 sequence is CASSIDPGTPLVV.

This clonotype was seen ten or more times. This chain connects TRBV9 to TRBJ2-2; the D is unclear. The V and J ends lost 0 bases and 6 bases respectively, with 9 bases between them. Germline loops: CDR1 SGDLS, CDR2 YYNGEE. This CDR3 is 14 amino acids long. The DNA for the CDR3 is TGTGCCAGCAGCGTAGCGCGGAGACCCGGGGAGCTGTTTTTT. It specifies CASSVARRPGELFF.

In this sample, this clonotype turned up many times. The chain links TRBV6-5 to TRBJ1-1, with TRBD1 as a possible D gene (6 bases). The germline V and J ends were trimmed by 6 bases and 8 bases, with 13 bases remaining between them. The CDR3 length is 12 residues. The V gene's germline CDR1 is MNHEY and CDR2 SVGAGI. The CDR3 nucleotides read TGTGCCAGCAGCACTACAGGGTCCGAAGCTTTCTTT. This encodes CASSTTGSEAFF.

The rearrangement joins TRBV7-9 to TRBJ2-7, with 8 bases that match TRBD1. J lost 6 bases, V lost 6 bases, and 10 bases had no gene match. CDR1 is SEHNR, CDR2 FQNEAQ, per germline (reference sequence). The CDR3 has 14 amino acids. This CDR3 is CASRQGQGSAEQYF. DNA for the CDR3: TGTGCCAGCAGACAAGGACAGGGTTCCGCCGAGCAGTACTTC.

This clonotype was observed a handful of times. The chain has TRBV19 and TRBJ1-1; D remains unclear. Per germline, CDR1 LNHDA and CDR2 SQIVND (reference sequence). Trimming removed 1 base from V and 6 bases from J, with 15 bases in between. The CDR3 contains 15 residues. The CDR3 sequence: CASSIGGGLSAEAFF. Written as DNA, the CDR3 is TGTGCCAGTAGTATAGGTGGCGGCCTGAGCGCTGAAGCTTTCTTT.

This clonotype was counted ten times or more. The chain's CDR3 is CASSGTGWGSEQYF. In DNA, the CDR3 is TGTGCCAGCAGCGGAACCGGATGGGGGTCCGAGCAGTACTTC. This chain joins TRBV9 and TRBJ2-7; D is possibly TRBD1 or TRBD2 (5 bases each). CDR3 length: 14 amino acids. CDR1 and CDR2 (germline): SGDLS, YYNGEE. V dropped 3 bases and J dropped 6 bases, with 16 bases sitting between them.

The sample holds many counts of this clonotype. V gene TRBV12-3 or TRBV12-4 combines with J gene TRBJ2-4; 12 bases line up with TRBD2. The trim removed 5 bases at V and 3 bases at J, leaving 8 bases unmatched. The CDR3 sequence is 17 residues long. CDR3 sequence reads: CASSTLAGGLGKNIQYF. For the CDR3, the DNA is TGTGCCAGCAGTACGCTAGCGGGGGGGCTTGGCAAAAACATTCAGTACTTC.

The V and J genes are TRBV19 and TRBJ2-2; 11 bases fit TRBD1. The J segment lost 3 bases and the V segment lost 8 bases, leaving 5 bases of the junction unmatched. The germline CDR1 and CDR2 sequences are LNHDA and SQIVND (reference sequence). The CDR3 spans 15 residues. Here the CDR3 reads CASSPGQGDTGELFF. The CDR3 DNA is TGTGCCAGTTCGCCGGGACAGGGGGACACCGGGGAGCTGTTTTTT.

This clonotype was detected many times. The V gene is TRBV15, the J gene TRBJ1-5; 7 bases are shared with TRBD1. V dropped 4 bases and J dropped 2; count of bases not matched to a gene: 11. The germline CDR1 and CDR2 sequences are LNHNV and YYDKDF (reference sequence). This CDR3 has 17 residues. CDR3 loop: CATSIGFTGEGNQPQHF. CDR3 DNA sequence: TGTGCCACCAGCATCGGATTTACAGGGGAAGGCAATCAGCCCCAGCATTTT.